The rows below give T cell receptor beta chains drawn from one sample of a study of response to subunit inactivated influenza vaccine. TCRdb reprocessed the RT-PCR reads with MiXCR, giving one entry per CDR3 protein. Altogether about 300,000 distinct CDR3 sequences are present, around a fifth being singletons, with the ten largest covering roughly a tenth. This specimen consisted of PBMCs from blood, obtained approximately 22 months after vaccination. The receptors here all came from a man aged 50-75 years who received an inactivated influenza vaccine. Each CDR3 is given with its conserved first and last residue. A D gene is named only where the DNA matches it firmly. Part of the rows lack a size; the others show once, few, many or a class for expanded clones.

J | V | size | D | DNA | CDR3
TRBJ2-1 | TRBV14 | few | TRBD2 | TGTGCCAGCAGCCAAATGGGAGGGACTAGCGGGTACAATGAGCAGTTCTTC | CASSQMGGTSGYNEQFF
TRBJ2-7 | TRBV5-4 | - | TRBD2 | TGTGCCAGCAGCTCCGGACTAGCGGGTGTGGTGAACTACGAGCAGTACTTC | CASSSGLAGVVNYEQYF
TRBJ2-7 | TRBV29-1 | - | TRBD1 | TGCAGCGTAGGATCCGGGACAGGGAGAGGGGAGCAGTACTTC | CSVGSGTGRGEQYF
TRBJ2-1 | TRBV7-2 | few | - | TGTGCCAGCGGGATTCAAAACAATGAGCAGTTCTTC | CASGIQNNEQFF
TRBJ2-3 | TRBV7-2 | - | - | TGTGCCAGCAGCTTATCATCCTCTCTTTATACAGATACGCAGTATTTT | CASSLSSSLYTDTQYF
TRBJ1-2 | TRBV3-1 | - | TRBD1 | TGTGCCAGCAGCCAATCAGGGGCAGGGGGCTATGGCTACACCTTC | CASSQSGAGGYGYTF
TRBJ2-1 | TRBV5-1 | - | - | TGCGCCAGCAGCTTGGCCGGCTTGGAAAATGAGCAGTTCTTC | CASSLAGLENEQFF
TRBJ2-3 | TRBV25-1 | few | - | TGTGCCAGCAGTGACAGTTCAGATACGCAGTATTTT | CASSDSSDTQYF
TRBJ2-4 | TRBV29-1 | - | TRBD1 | TGCAGCGTTGTGGGGACAGGGGGCGTCCAAAACATTCAGTACTTC | CSVVGTGGVQNIQYF
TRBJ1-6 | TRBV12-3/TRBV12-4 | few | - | TGTGCCACCACCAAAGGGGGGGCTTATAATTCACCCCTCCACTTT | CATTKGGAYNSPLHF
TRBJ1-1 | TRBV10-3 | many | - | TGTGCCCACGGCGGGGGCGTGCAAAATGAAGCTTTCTTT | CAHGGGVQNEAFF
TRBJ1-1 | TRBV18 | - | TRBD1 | TGTGCCAGCGCGCCGACAGGGGGCCACACTGAAGCTTTCTTT | CASAPTGGHTEAFF
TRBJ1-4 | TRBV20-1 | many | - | TGCAGTGCTAGAGGCGACAGCGGAGAAGAGGAAAAACTGTTTTTT | CSARGDSGEEEKLFF
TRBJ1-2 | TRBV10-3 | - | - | TGTGCCATCATCCCCGGGCCTGCAGCCGTCTATGGCTACACCTTC | CAIIPGPAAVYGYTF
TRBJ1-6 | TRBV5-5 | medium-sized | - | TGTGCCAGCAGCCGCCAACCAGATTCACCCCTCCACTTT | CASSRQPDSPLHF
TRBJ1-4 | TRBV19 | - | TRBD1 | TGTGCCAGTAGTGACAGGGTGGATGAAAAACTGTTTTTT | CASSDRVDEKLFF